This T cell receptor (beta chain) emerged from a study of T-cell reconstitution after alpha-beta-depleted transplantation in children (dated by TCRdb to the mid-2010s). About the full investigation: The study quantitatively tracked T-cell immune reconstitution after TCRalphabeta/CD19-depleted allogeneic hematopoietic cell transplantation in children using TCR repertoire profiling. General study outcomes and caveats: The apparently early alphabetaT-cell count recovery about two months after transplant was reportedly dependent on only several hundred rapidly expanded clones derived from non-depleted graft cells. The high TCRbeta diversity at day 60 in some patients was ascribed to recipient T cells and intrathymic progenitors that had survived conditioning. Hyperexpanded clone frequencies declined over subsequent months; after one year, T-cell counts and TCRbeta diversity were mostly attributed to newly produced T cells.

The protocol used for the library was PCR. This sample was sequenced with an Illumina HiSeq 2500. TCR libraries were prepared with molecular barcoding, using unique molecular identifiers to normalize TCRbeta repertoire quantification. TCRdb trimmed the raw reads at Q25, called clones with MiXCR and kept productive beta chains. Each CDR3 protein appears once, grouped with its most common genes and DNA. For this sample there are 700,000 to 950,000 distinct CDR3 sequences; less than 20% appear just once. Of the sample, roughly 5% falls within the top ten clones. Reading the label with the study, this specimen's treatment or condition is: allogeneic hematopoietic cell transplantation with graft depleted of TCRalphabeta T cells and CD19 B cells. The transplant recipients were children given TCRalphabeta/CD19-depleted allogeneic hematopoietic cell grafts. From the cysteine through the phenylalanine, the CDR3 covers 14 amino acids.

This clonotype was seen ten or more times. The antigen it binds to is not known. The DNA is omitted, as the CDR3 cannot be located on it reliably, and the CDR3 follows TCRdb's listing. In this chain, TRBV12-3 or TRBV12-4 is recombined with TRBJ2-5. This receptor was obtained from a male patient between 10 and 17 years old who had a stem cell transplant for acute lymphoblastic leukemia, so the T cells may come from the graft donor. The material sequenced was PBMCs, mostly from graft donor cells, taken 360 days after TCRalphabeta/CD19-depleted stem cell transplant. The CDR3 region reads CASSSSWELGTQYF.